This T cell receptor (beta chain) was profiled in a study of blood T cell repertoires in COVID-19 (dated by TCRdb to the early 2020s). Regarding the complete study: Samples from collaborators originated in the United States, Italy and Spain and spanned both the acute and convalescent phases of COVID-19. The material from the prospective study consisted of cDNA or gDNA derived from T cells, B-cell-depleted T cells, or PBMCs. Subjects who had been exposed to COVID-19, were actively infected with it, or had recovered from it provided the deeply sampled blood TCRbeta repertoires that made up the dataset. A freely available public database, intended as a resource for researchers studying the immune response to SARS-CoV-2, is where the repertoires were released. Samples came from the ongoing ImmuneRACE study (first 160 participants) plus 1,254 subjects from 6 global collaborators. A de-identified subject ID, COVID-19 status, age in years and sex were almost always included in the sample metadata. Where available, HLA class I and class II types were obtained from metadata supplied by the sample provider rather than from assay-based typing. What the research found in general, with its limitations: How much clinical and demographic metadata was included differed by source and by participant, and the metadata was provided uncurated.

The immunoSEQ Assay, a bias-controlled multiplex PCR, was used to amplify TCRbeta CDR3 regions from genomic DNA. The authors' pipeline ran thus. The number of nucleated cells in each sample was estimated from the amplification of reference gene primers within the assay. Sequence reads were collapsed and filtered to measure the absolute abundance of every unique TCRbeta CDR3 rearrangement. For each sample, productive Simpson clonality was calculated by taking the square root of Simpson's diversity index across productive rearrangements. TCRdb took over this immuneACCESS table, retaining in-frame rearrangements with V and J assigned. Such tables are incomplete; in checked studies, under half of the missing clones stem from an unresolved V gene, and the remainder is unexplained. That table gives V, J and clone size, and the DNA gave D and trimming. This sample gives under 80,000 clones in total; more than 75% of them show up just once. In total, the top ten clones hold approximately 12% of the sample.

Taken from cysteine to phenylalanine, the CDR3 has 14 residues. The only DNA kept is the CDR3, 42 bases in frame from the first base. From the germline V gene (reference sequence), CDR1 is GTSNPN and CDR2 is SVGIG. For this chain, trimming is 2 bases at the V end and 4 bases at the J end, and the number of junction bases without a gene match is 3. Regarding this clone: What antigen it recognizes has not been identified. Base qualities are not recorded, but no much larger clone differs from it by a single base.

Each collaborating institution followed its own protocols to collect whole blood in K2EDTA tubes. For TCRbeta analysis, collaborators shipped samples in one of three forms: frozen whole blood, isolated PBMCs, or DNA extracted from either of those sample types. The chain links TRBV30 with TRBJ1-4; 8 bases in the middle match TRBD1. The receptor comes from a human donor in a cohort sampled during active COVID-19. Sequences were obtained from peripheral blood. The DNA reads TGTGCCTGGAGTCTACAGGGGGGTAATGAAAAACTGTTTTTT. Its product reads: CAWSLQGGNEKLFF.